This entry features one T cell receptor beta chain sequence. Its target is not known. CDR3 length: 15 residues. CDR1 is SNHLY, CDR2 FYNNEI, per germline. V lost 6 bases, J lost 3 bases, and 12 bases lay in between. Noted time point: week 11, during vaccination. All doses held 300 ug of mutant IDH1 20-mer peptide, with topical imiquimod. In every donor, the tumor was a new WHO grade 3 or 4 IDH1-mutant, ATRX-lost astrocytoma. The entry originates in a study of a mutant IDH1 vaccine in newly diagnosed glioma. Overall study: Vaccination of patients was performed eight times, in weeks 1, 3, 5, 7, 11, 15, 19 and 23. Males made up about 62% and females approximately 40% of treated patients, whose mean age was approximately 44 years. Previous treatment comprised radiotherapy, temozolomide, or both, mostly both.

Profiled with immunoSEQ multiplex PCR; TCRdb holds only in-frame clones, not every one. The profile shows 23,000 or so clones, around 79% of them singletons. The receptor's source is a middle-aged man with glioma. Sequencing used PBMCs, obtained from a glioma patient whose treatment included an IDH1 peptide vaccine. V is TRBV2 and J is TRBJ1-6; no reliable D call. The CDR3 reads CASRAPGHYNSPLHF. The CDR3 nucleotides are TGTGCCAGCAGGGCCCCGGGCCACTATAATTCACCCCTCCACTTT.